Presented here are 4 T cell receptor beta chains from one specimen sequenced in a study of shared clonotypes between healthy human individuals. The naive CD8 subset, CD45RO-negative cells positively selected for CCR7, excluded terminally differentiated effector memory CD45RA+ cells. Profiling relied on immunoSEQ multiplex PCR, and the TCRdb table lists in-frame clones only, not all of them. The data contain over 2 million clones, about 95% of them singletons. Sequenced: naive CD8+ T cells sorted from blood. These receptors all come from a man between 18 and 35 years old in good health.

The rearrangement joins TRBV5-1 to TRBJ2-5, with a tentative D call TRBD2 (6 bases). The V gene lost 0 bases and the J gene lost 1 base, with 7 bases spanning the gap. The germline CDR1 and CDR2 sequences are SGHRS and YFSETQ. The CDR3 is 14 residues long. CDR3 nucleotides: TGCGCCAGCAGCTTGGAGGGACTCCAAGAGACCCAGTACTTC. Protein sequence: CASSLEGLQETQYF.

The chain uses TRBV6-5 and TRBJ2-2; 7 bases match TRBD2. This CDR3 is built from 15 residues. Germline CDR1 reads MNHEY; CDR2 reads SVGAGI. V gave up 2 bases and J gave up 1 base; unmatched junction bases: 1. The DNA of the CDR3 is TGTGCCAGCAGTTACACGGGGGGGAACACCGGGGAGCTGTTTTTT. The encoded protein is CASSYTGGNTGELFF.

The chain links TRBV2 to TRBJ1-5; 10 bases align to TRBD1. This CDR3 is built from 16 residues. Germline loops: CDR1 SNHLY, CDR2 FYNNEI. The ends lost 2 bases at V and 6 bases at J; junction bases unmatched: 7. The DNA of the CDR3 is TGTGCCAGCAGTGAATCCGGGACAGGGGTTCTTCAGCCCCAGCATTTT. It encodes CASSESGTGVLQPQHF.

Note on this clone: The sample holds other DNA sequences that translate to the same CDR3. The chain joins TRBV7-8 to TRBJ2-5; no firm D call. The V end was cut by 2 bases, the J end by 4 bases, with 5 bases between. The CDR3 is made up of 12 amino acids. Germline V gives CDR1 SGHVS, CDR2 FQNEAQ. CDR3 nucleotide sequence: TGTGCCAGCAGCTTACTGGGAGAGACCCAGTACTTC. This encodes CASSLLGETQYF. Variable domain in full (rest from reference TRBV7-8 and TRBJ2-5): GAGVSQSPRYKVAKRGQDVALRCDPISGHVSLFWYQQALGQGPEFLTYFQNEAQLDKSGLPSDRFFAERPEGSVSTLKIQRTQQEDSAVYLCASSLLGETQYFGPGTRLLVL.